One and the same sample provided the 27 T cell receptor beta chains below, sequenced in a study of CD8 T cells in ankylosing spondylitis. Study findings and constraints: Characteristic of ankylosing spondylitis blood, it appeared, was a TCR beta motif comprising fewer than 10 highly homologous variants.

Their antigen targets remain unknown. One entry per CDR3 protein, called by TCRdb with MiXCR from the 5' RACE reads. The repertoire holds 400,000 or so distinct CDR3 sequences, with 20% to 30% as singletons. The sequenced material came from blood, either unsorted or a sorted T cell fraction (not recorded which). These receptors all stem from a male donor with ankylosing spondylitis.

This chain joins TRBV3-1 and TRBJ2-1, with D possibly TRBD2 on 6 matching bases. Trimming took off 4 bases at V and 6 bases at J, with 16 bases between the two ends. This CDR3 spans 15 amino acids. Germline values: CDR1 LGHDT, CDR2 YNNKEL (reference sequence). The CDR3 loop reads CASSLSSVWGNEQFF. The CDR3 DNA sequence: TGTGCCAGCAGCCTTTCTAGCGTGTGGGGCAATGAGCAGTTCTTC.

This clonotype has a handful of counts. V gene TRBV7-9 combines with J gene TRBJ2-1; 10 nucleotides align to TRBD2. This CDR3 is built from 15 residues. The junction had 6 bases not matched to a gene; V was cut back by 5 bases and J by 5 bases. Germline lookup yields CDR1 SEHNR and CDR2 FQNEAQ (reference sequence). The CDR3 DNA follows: TGTGCCAGCAGCGAAACTAGCGGGGTGAACAATGAGCAGTTCTTC. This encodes CASSETSGVNNEQFF.

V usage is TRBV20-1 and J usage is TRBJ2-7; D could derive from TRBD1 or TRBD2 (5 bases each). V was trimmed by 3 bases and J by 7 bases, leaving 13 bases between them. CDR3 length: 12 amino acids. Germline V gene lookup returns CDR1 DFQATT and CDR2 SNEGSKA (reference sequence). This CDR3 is CSASIGGFEQYF. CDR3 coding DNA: TGCAGTGCTAGTATTGGGGGATTTGAGCAGTACTTC.

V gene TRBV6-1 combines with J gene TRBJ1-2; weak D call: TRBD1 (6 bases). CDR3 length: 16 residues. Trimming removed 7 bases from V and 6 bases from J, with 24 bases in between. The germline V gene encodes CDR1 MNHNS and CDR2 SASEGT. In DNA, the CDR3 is TGTGCCAGCACCCCACGGGGGGGCAGAGTTTCCGATGGCTACACCTTC. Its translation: CASTPRGGRVSDGYTF.

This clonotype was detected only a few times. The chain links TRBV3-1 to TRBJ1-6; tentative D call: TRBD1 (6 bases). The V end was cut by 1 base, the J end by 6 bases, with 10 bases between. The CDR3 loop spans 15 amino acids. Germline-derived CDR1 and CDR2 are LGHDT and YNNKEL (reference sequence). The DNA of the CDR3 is TGTGCCAGCAGCCAAGTTAGGGGGGGTAATTCACCCCTCCACTTT. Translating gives CASSQVRGGNSPLHF.

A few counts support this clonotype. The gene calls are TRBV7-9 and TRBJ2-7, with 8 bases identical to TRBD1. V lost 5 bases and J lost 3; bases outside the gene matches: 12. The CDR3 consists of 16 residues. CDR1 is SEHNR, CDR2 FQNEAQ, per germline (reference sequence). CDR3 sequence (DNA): TGTGCCAGCAGCCTTGGACCTGGACAGGGTAACTACGAGCAGTACTTC. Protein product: CASSLGPGQGNYEQYF.

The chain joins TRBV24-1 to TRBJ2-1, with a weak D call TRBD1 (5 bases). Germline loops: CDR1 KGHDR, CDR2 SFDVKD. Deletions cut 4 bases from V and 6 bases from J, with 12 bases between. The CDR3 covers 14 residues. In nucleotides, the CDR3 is TGTGCCACCAGTGACCCAGGTAGGGGCAATGAGCAGTTCTTC. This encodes CATSDPGRGNEQFF.

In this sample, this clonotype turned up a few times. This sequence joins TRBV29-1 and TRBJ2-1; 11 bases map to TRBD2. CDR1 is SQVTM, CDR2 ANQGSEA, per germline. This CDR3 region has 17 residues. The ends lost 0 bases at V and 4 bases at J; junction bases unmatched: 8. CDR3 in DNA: TGCAGCGTTGAAGATCGGTGGGGACTAGCGGAATACAATGAGCAGTTCTTC. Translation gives CSVEDRWGLAEYNEQFF.

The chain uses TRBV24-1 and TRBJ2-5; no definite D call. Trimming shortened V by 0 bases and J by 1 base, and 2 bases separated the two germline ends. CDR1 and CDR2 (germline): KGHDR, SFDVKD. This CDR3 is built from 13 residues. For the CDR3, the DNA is TGTGCCACCAGTGATTTGGGCCAAGAGACCCAGTACTTC. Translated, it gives CATSDLGQETQYF.

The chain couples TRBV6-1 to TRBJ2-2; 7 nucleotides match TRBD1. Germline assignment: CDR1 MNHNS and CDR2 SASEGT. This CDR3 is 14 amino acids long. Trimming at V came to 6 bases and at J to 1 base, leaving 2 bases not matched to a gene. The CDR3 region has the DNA TGTGCCAGCAGGAGGGGGCGGAACACCGGGGAGCTGTTTTTT. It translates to CASRRGRNTGELFF.

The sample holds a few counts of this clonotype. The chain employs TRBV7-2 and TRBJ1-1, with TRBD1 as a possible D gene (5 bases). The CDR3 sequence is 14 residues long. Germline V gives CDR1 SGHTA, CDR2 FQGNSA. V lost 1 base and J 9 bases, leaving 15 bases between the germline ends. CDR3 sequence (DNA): TGTGCCAGCAGCTTAGATTGGGGCTCAACACAAGCTTTCTTT. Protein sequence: CASSLDWGSTQAFF.

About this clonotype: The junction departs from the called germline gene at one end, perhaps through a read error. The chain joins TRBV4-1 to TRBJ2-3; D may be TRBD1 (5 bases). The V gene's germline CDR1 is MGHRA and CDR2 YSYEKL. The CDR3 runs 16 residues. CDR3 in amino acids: CASSQESQQDTNTQYF. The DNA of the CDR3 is TGCGCCAGCAGCCAAGAATCACAGCAGGACACAAATACGCAGTATTTT.

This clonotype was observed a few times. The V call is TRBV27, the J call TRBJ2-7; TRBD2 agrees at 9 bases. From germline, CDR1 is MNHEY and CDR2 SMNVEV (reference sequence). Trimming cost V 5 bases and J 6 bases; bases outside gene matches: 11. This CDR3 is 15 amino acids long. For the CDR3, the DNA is TGTGCCAGCAGTCTATTATCTAGCGGGGCTGGCGAGCAGTACTTC. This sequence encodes CASSLLSSGAGEQYF.

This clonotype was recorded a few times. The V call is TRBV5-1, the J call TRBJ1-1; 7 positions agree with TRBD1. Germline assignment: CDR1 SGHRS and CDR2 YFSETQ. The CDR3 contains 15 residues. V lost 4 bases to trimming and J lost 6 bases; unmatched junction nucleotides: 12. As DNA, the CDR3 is TGCGCCAGCAGCAAAGACAGGGCGGTTAACTCTGAAGCTTTCTTT. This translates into CASSKDRAVNSEAFF. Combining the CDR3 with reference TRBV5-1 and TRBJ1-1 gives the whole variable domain KAGVTQTPRYLIKTRGQQVTLSCSPISGHRSVSWYQQTPGQGLQFLFEYFSETQRNKGNFPGRFSGRQFSNSRSEMNVSTLELGDSALYLCASSKDRAVNSEAFFGQGTRLTVV.

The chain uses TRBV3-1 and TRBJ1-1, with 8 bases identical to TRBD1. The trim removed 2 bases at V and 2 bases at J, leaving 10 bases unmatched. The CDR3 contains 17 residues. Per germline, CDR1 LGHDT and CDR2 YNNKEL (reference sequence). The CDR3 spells CASSQYFPGQGNTEAFF. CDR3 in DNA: TGTGCCAGCAGCCAATACTTCCCTGGACAGGGAAACACTGAAGCTTTCTTT.

CDR3: CASSLGTGMRETQYF. In DNA, the CDR3 is TGTGCCAGCAGCTTAGGGACAGGGATGCGAGAGACCCAGTACTTC. V is TRBV11-2 and J is TRBJ2-5, with 8 nucleotides matching TRBD1. The CDR3 runs 15 residues. The V and J ends lost 1 base and 4 bases, in that order; junction bases with no gene match: 5. Looked up from germline, CDR1 is SGHAT and CDR2 is FQNNGV.

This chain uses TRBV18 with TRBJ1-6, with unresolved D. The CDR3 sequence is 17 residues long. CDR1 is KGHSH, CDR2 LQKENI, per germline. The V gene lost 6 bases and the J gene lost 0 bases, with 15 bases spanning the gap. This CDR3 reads CASSPLNPSSYNSPLHF. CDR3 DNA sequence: TGTGCCAGCTCGCCTCTAAACCCAAGCTCCTATAATTCACCCCTCCACTTT.

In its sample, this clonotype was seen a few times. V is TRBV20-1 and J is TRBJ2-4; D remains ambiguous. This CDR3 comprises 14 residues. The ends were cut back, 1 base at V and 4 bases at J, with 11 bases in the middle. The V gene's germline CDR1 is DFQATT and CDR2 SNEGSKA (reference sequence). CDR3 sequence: CSARGVPIKNIQYF. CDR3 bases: TGCAGTGCTAGAGGGGTACCGATTAAAAACATTCAGTACTTC.

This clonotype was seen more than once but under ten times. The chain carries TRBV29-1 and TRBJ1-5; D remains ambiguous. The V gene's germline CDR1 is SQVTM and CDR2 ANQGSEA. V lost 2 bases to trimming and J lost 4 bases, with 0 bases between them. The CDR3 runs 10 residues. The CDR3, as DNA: TGCAGCGTTGAAAATCAGCCCCAGCATTTT. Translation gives CSVENQPQHF. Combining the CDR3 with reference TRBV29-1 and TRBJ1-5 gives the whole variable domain SAVISQKPSRDICQRGTSLTIQCQVDSQVTMMFWYRQQPGQSLTLIATANQGSEATYESGFVIDKFPISRPNLTFSTLTVSNMSPEDSSIYLCSVENQPQHFGDGTRLSIL.

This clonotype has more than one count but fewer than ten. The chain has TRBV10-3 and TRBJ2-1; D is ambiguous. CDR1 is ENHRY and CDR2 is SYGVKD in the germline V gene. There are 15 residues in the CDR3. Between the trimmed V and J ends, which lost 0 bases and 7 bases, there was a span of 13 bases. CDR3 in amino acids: CAISESPTGPNEQFF. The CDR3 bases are TGTGCCATCAGTGAGTCGCCGACTGGCCCGAATGAGCAGTTCTTC.

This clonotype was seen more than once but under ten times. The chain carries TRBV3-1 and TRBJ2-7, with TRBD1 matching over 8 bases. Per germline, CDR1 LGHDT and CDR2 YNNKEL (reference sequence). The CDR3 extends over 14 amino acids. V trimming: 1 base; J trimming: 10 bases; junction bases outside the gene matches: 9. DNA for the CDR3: TGTGCCAGCAGCCAAGGAGACAGGGGATTAGAACAGTACTTC. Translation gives CASSQGDRGLEQYF.

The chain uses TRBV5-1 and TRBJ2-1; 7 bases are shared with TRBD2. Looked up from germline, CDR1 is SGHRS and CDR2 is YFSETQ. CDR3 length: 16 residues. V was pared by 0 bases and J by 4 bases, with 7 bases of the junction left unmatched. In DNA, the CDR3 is TGCGCCAGCAGCTTGGGCCCGCGGGAGAATTACAATGAGCAGTTCTTC. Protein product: CASSLGPRENYNEQFF.

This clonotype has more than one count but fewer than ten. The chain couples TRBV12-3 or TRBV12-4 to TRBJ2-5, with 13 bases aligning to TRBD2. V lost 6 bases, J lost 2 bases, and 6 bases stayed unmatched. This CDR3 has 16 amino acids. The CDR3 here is CASSPGLAGHQETQYF. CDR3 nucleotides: TGTGCCAGCAGCCCGGGACTAGCGGGGCATCAAGAGACCCAGTACTTC.

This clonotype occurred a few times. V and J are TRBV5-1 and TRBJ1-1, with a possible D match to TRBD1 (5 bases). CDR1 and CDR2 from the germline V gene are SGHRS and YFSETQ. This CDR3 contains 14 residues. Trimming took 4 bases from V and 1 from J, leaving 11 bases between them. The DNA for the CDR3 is TGCGCCAGCAGCCCCTCCCAGGGGAACACTGAAGCTTTCTTT. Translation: CASSPSQGNTEAFF.

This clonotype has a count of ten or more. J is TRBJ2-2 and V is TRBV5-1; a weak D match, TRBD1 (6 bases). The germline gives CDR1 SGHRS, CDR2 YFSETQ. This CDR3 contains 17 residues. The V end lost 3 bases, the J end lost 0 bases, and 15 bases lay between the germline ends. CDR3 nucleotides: TGCGCCAGCAGCTGGTGGACAGTCCCTGCGAACACCGGGGAGCTGTTTTTT. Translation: CASSWWTVPANTGELFF.

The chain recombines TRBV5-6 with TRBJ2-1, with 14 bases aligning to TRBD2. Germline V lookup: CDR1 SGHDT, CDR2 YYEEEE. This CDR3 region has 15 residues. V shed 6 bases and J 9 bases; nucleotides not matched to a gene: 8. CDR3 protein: CASTEGLAGEGEQFF. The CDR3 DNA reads TGTGCCAGCACTGAGGGACTAGCGGGAGAAGGTGAGCAGTTCTTC. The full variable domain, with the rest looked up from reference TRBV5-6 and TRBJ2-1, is DAGVTQSPTHLIKTRGQQVTLRCSPKSGHDTVSWYQQALGQGPQFIFQYYEEEERQRGNFPDRFSGHQFPNYSSELNVNALLLGDSALYLCASTEGLAGEGEQFFGPGTRLTVL.

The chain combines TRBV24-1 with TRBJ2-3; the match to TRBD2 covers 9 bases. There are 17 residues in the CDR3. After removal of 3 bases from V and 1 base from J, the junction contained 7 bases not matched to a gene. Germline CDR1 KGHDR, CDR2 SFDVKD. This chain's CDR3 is CATSDSGRSWGTDTQYF. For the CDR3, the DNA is TGTGCCACCAGTGATAGCGGGAGGTCCTGGGGCACAGATACGCAGTATTTT.